Following are 8 T cell receptor beta chains from one sample sequenced in a study of low-dose radiotherapy and immunotherapy resistance in tumors. First-strand cDNA used TRAV- and TRBV-specific primers, covering alpha and beta chains. A constant-region primer paired with the V-primer adapter amplified TCRs over about 20 PCR cycles. TCRdb independently ran MiXCR on the reads; one entry per CDR3 protein. The table has 55,000 to 65,000 distinct CDR3 sequences, roughly 29% seen once. The time point here: before trial treatment. The source material was PBMCs, sampled before treatment. Receptors originate from a male donor with rectosigmoid adenocarcinoma.

This clonotype was detected ten times or more. The rearrangement joins TRBV2 to TRBJ2-2; 8 bases are shared with TRBD1. There are 15 residues in the CDR3. The ends lost 7 bases at V and 7 bases at J; junction bases unmatched: 11. Germline V gene sequence: CDR1 SNHLY, CDR2 FYNNEI. For the CDR3, the DNA is TGTGCCAGCATTTTGACAGGGGTTGGAGTCGGGGAGCTGTTTTTT. Translation gives CASILTGVGVGELFF.

In this sample, this clonotype turned up a few times. CDR3 in amino acids: CASSYPGQGSYEQYF. The DNA for the CDR3 is TGTGCCAGCAGTTACCCGGGACAGGGGTCCTACGAGCAGTACTTC. The V call is TRBV28, the J call TRBJ2-7, with 10 bases fitting TRBD1. CDR3 length: 15 residues. Unmatched junction bases numbered 4, after V lost 4 bases and J lost 1 base. Germline CDR1 and CDR2: MDHEN and SYDVKM.

The table lists this clonotype with many counts. The chain uses TRBV27 and TRBJ2-2; 8 bases fit TRBD2. The CDR3 runs 15 residues. Per germline, CDR1 MNHEY and CDR2 SMNVEV (reference sequence). The junction had 7 bases not matched to a gene; V was cut back by 6 bases and J by 4 bases. The CDR3 is CASRLLAGTTGELFF. CDR3 bases: TGTGCCAGCAGACTGCTAGCGGGTACCACCGGGGAGCTGTTTTTT.

This sequence joins TRBV6-6 and TRBJ2-5, with 8 bases matching TRBD2. The CDR3 runs 14 residues. The junction had 5 bases not matched to a gene; V was cut back by 1 base and J by 7 bases. Germline CDR1 MNHNY, CDR2 SVGAGI (reference sequence). CDR3 in DNA: TGTGCCAGCAGTTACTTAGCGGGGAGGGGGACCCAGTACTTC. Protein sequence: CASSYLAGRGTQYF.

This clonotype was seen only a few times. The gene calls are TRBV21-1 and TRBJ2-1; TRBD2, the table's D call, was not compared with the DNA. TRBV21-1 is tagged as a pseudogene. CDR3 length: 18 amino acids. The CDR3, as DNA: TGTGCCACTCTTTTGACTAGCGGGGGAGCCACCACCTACAATGAGCAGTTCTTC. It translates to CATLLTSGGATTYNEQFF.

This clonotype has ten or more counts. The rearrangement uses TRBV28 and TRBJ1-6; the match to TRBD1 covers 9 bases. The germline CDR1 and CDR2 sequences are MDHEN and SYDVKM. Germline trimming cut 7 bases from V and 8 bases from J; bases unmatched to any gene: 3. The CDR3 sequence is 13 residues long. The CDR3: CASTGQGHSPLHF. CDR3 DNA: TGTGCCAGCACCGGACAGGGGCATTCACCCCTCCACTTT. The entire variable domain, with the rest obtained from reference TRBV28 and TRBJ1-6, is as follows: DVKVTQSSRYLVKRTGEKVFLECVQDMDHENMFWYRQDPGLGLRLIYFSYDVKMKEKGDIPEGYSVSREKKERFSLILESASTNQTSMYLCASTGQGHSPLHFGNGTRLTVT.

This clonotype was seen more than once but under ten times. CDR3 protein: CASHEGGAGNQPQHF. Written as DNA, the CDR3 is TGTGCCAGCCACGAGGGGGGGGCCGGCAATCAGCCCCAGCATTTT. The V gene is TRBV12-3 or TRBV12-4, the J gene TRBJ1-5; a weak D match, TRBD1 (6 bases). This CDR3 spans 15 amino acids. V lost 8 bases and J lost 2, with 16 bases in between.

This clonotype turned up a few times. Since a far larger clone is one base different, this is likely a read error. The chain recombines TRBV28 with TRBJ2-7, with 8 bases fitting TRBD1. V dropped 9 bases and J dropped 7; count of bases not matched to a gene: 17. Germline assignment: CDR1 MDHEN and CDR2 SYDVKM. The CDR3 consists of 15 residues. CDR3: CASLSGQGGYNEQYF. In nucleotides, the CDR3 is TGTGCCAGTCTTTCCGGACAGGGCGGCTACAATGAGCAGTACTTC.